Included here is one TCR beta chain sequence, with context. This entry is derived from a study of blood T cell repertoires in COVID-19. Repertoires were generated with immunoSEQ multiplex PCR, while TCRdb's copy carries only in-frame clones and drops some. The table records about 280,000 clones, approximately 86% of them present only once. This CDR3 is built from 14 residues. Unmatched junction bases numbered 8, after V lost 5 bases and J lost 5 bases. Germline V gene sequence: CDR1 SEHNR, CDR2 FQNEAQ (reference sequence). The sample consisted of peripheral blood. The chain combines TRBV7-9 with TRBJ2-7, with 8 bases that match TRBD1. The TCR sequence derives from an older woman with COVID-19, enrolled during active disease. CDR3 sequence: CASSIGQGTNEQYF. The CDR3 DNA sequence: TGTGCCAGCAGCATTGGACAGGGTACGAACGAGCAGTACTTC.